These T cell receptor beta chains were read from a single sample in a study of regulatory T cells. Profiled with immunoSEQ multiplex PCR; TCRdb holds only in-frame clones, not every one. This table holds approximately 18,000 clones, around 83% found once. Sequencing was performed on conventional CD4+ T cells sorted from blood. These receptors were collected from a person in their thirties with CD3G deficiency. The conserved cysteine and the conserved F or W are not part of the CDR3 here. Rows give clone size only sometimes, using once, few, many, or a class for an expanded clone.

size,J,V,CDR3
.,TRBJ1-1,TRBV7-9,ASSEYTEAF
.,TRBJ2-7,TRBV6-6,ASKRQPDSYEQY
medium-sized,TRBJ1-5,TRBV7-8,ASSSADSLGGPQH
once,TRBJ2-7,TRBV6-1,ASSGVGLQYEQY
.,TRBJ1-6,TRBV6-1,ASSTTGVNSPLH
.,TRBJ1-6,TRBV6-1,ASSTASSYNSPLH
.,TRBJ2-1,TRBV7-9,ASSDGTSGMGAYNEQF
once,TRBJ2-7,TRBV6-6,ATAEIPYEQY
few,TRBJ2-3,TRBV7-9,ASSLGGMSTDTQY
.,TRBJ1-5,TRBV28,ASSLKQGKYQPQH
.,TRBJ2-7,TRBV10-3,AISEFAPSSEQY
once,TRBJ2-7,TRBV6-1,ASSLLAGVYEQY
medium-sized,TRBJ2-7,TRBV6-5,ASIEGASSYEQY
.,TRBJ2-7,TRBV6-4,ASRELWWGSGPSYEQY
.,TRBJ1-1,TRBV10-3,AIREVGTEAF
.,TRBJ2-2,TRBV21-1,ASSNRPREDGELF
.,TRBJ2-6,TRBV5-1,ASSLVPLTSGGASGANVLT
.,TRBJ2-7,TRBV10-3,AISQDGDYEQY
.,TRBJ2-2,TRBV6-6,ASRTGGRTGELF
.,TRBJ2-1,TRBV23-1,ARLRGTVNEQF
.,TRBJ2-7,TRBV5-1,ASSLAGGDHEQY
.,TRBJ1-2,TRBV6-5,ASRKQGVYGYT
.,TRBJ2-2,TRBV11-2,ASSPHNRNTGELF
.,TRBJ2-3,TRBV7-8,ASSLDDTDTQY
.,TRBJ2-7,TRBV11-2,ASSLDPSGRAGVNEQY
.,TRBJ1-5,TRBV6-4,ASAEAGGILSNQPQH
.,TRBJ2-3,TRBV7-8,ASSLADRSTDTQY
.,TRBJ2-7,TRBV6-5,ASSTDSTYEQY
.,TRBJ2-1,TRBV6-6,ASSYPNRGNEQF
.,TRBJ1-2,TRBV6-1,ASSEGGGGNYGYT
.,TRBJ1-6,TRBV7-7,ASSLEGEGSPLH
.,TRBJ1-5,TRBV11-2,ASSPIRDREGSNQPQH
.,TRBJ2-5,TRBV6-1,ASSEWDETQY
.,TRBJ1-1,TRBV7-2,ASSLGGGGWTEAF
.,TRBJ1-1,TRBV18,ASSPAVGTTNTEAF
.,TRBJ2-5,TRBV7-9,ASSSGTYQETQY
.,TRBJ2-7,TRBV6-1,AVSRGYEQY
.,TRBJ1-1,TRBV6-1,ASSPGRWNTEAF
.,TRBJ2-7,TRBV18,ASSPGGGNYEQY
.,TRBJ1-2,TRBV6-1,ASSVGSGYT
.,TRBJ1-1,TRBV7-6,ASSSGLWGDTEAF
once,TRBJ1-1,TRBV6-5,ASSPMQGRTEAF
.,TRBJ2-1,TRBV28,ASSLAAAGGGEQF
.,TRBJ2-7,TRBV28,ASSPPRGYEQY
.,TRBJ2-2,TRBV6-1,ASSWAGHTGELF
.,TRBJ1-5,TRBV6-1,ASSFTGNEPQH
.,TRBJ1-2,TRBV6-1,ASSAGGGYT
.,TRBJ1-1,TRBV19,ASSINQQKGKAF
.,TRBJ2-6,TRBV6-1,ASASLSGANVLT
.,TRBJ1-1,TRBV7-9,ASSLVGSTEAF
few,TRBJ1-2,TRBV19,ASSIVAGSRYGYT